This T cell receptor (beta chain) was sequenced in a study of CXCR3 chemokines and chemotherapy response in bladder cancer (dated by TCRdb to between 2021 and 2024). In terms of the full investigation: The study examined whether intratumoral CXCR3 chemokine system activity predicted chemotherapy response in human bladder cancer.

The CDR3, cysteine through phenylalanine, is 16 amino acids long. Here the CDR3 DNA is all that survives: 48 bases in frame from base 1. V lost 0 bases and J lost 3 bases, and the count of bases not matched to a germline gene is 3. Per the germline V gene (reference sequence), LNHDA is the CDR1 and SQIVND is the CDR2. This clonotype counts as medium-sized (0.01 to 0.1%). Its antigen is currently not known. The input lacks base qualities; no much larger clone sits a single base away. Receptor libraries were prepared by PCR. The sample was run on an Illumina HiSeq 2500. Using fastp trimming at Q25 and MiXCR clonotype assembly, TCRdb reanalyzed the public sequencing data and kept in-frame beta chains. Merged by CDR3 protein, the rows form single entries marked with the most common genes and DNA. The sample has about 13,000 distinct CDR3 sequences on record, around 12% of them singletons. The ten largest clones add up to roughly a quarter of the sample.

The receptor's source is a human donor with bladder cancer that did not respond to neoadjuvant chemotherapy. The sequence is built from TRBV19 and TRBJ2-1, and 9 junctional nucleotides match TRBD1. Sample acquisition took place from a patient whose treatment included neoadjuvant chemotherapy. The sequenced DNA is TGTGCCAGTAGTATAGAGGGGACAGGGAACTACAATGAGCAGTTCTTC. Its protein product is CASSIEGTGNYNEQFF.